The clone carrying this TCR beta chain was counted once. With 9 bases removed from V and 6 bases from J, the gap between germline ends came to 14 bases. This CDR3 has 13 amino acids. Germline V gives CDR1 MNHEY, CDR2 SVGAGI. Methods used by the authors: Using reference gene primer amplification, nucleated cell counts were estimated. TCRdb's copy holds only in-frame clones and misses some; the assay was immunoSEQ multiplex PCR. V, J and clone size are taken as reported in that table, and D and trimming were inferred from the DNA itself. The sample yields around 55,000 clones, around 90% seen once. This entry is derived from a study of blood T cell repertoires in COVID-19. As for the study in general: COVID-19 samples collected from the United States, Italy and Spain covered acute and convalescent phases. T cells, B-cell-depleted T cells, or PBMCs provided the cDNA or gDNA that served as material.

Sequenced material: peripheral blood. The chain recombines TRBV6-5 with TRBJ2-2; D call uncertain. The sequence was obtained from a human donor with active COVID-19. The donor label of this sample is uncertain. CDR3 nucleotides: TGTGCCAGTCCTGAACGGGTTCCCGGGGAGCTGTTTTTT. Amino acid sequence: CASPERVPGELFF.